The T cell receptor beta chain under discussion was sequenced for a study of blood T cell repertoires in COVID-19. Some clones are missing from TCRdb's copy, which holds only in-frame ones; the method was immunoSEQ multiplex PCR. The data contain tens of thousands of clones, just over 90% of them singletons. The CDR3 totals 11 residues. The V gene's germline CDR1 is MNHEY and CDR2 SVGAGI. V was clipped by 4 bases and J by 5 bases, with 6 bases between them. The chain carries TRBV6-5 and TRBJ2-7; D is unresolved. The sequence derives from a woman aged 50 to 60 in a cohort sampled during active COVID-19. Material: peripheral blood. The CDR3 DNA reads TGTGCCAGCAGTTCCCTAAACGAGCAGTACTTC. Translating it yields CASSSLNEQYF.